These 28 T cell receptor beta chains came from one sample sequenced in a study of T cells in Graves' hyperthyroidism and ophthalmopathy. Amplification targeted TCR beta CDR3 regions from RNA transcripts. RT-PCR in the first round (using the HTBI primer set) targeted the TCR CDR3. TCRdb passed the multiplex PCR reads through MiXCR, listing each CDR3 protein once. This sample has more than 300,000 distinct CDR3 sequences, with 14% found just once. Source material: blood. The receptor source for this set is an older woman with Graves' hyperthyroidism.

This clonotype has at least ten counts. The CDR3 DNA is TGTGCCATCAGAGAGACACTGGTTAATTCACCCCTCCACTTT. As protein: CAIRETLVNSPLHF. V gene TRBV10-3 combines with J gene TRBJ1-6, with D hard to call. The CDR3 is 14 residues long. V lost 6 bases and J 6 bases, leaving 12 bases between the germline ends. Germline V gene sequence: CDR1 ENHRY, CDR2 SYGVKD.

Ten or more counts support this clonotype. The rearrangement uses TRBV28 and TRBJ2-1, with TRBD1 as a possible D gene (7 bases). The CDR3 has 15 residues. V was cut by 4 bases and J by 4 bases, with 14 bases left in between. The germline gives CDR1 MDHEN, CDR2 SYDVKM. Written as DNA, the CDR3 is TGTGCCAGCAGTTCCGGCGGGACAGCATACAATGAGCAGTTCTTC. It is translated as CASSSGGTAYNEQFF.

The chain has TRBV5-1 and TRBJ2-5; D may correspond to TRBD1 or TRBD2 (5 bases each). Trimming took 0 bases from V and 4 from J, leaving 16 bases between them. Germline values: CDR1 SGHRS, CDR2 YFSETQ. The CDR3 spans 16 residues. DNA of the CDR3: TGCGCCAGCAGCTTGGCCCTACAGGCGAGGGGAGAGACCCAGTACTTC. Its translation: CASSLALQARGETQYF.

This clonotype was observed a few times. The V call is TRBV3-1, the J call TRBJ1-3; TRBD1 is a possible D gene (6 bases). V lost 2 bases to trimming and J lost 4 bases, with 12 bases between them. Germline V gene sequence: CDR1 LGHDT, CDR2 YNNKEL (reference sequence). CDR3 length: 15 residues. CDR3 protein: CASSQNQGLGNTIYF. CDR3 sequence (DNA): TGTGCCAGCAGCCAAAACCAGGGGCTCGGAAACACCATATATTTT.

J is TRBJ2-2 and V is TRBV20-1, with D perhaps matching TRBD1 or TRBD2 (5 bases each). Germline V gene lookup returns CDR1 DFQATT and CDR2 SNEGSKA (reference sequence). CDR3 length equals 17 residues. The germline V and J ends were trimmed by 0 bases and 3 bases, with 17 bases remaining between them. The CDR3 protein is CSARESGTGRHTGELFF. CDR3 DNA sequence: TGCAGTGCTAGAGAATCCGGGACCGGACGTCACACCGGGGAGCTGTTTTTT.

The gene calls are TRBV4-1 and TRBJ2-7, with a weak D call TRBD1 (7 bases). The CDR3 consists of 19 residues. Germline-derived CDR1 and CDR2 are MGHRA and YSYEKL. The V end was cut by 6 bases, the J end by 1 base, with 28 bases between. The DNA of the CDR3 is TGCGCCAGCAGGAAAGTCCTCTCTACCAGGGGGGCAATTTCCTACGAGCAGTACTTC. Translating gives CASRKVLSTRGAISYEQYF.

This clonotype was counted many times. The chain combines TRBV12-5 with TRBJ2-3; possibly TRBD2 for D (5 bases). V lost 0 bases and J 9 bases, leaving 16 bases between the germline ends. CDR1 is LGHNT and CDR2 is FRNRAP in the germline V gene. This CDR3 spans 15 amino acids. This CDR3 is CASGLVRLPRGTQYF. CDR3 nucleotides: TGTGCTAGTGGTTTGGTACGACTTCCTCGAGGGACGCAGTATTTT.

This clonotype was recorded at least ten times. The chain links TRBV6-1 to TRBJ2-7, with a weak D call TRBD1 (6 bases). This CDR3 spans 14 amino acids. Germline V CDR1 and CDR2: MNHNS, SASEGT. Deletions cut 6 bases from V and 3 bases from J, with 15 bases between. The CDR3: CASRVDRTLYEQYF. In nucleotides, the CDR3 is TGTGCCAGCAGAGTCGACAGGACCCTCTACGAGCAGTACTTC.

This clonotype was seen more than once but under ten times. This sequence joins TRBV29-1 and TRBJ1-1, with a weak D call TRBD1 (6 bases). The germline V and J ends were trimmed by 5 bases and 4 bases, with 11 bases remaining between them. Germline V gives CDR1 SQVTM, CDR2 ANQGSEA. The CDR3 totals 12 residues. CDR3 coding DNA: TGCAGCGTTCGAAGGGGGGGCACTGAAGCTTTCTTT. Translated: CSVRRGGTEAFF.

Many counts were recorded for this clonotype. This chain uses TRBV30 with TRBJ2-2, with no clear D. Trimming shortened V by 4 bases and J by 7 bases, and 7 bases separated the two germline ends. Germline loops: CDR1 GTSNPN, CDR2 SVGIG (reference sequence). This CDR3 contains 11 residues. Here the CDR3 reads CAWTFGGELFF. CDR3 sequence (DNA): TGTGCCTGGACGTTCGGCGGGGAGCTGTTTTTT.

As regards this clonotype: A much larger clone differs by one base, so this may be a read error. This CDR3 reads CTSSGHEQYF. Written as DNA, the CDR3 is TGTACCAGCAGTGGACACGAGCAGTACTTC. The V and J genes are TRBV6-1 and TRBJ2-7; no clear D. This CDR3 contains 10 residues. Germline loops: CDR1 MNHNS, CDR2 SASEGT.

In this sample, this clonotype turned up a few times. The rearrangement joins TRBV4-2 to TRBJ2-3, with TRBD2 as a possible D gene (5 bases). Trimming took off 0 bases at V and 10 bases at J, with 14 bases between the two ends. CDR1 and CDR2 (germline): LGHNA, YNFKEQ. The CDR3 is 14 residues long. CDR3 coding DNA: TGTGCCAGCAGCCAAGAGAGGCTAGCATATGCGCAGTATTTT. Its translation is CASSQERLAYAQYF.

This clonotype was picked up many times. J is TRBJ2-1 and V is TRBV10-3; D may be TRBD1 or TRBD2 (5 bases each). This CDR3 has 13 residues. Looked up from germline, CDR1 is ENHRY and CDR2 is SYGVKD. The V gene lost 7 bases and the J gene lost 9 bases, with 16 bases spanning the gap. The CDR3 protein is CAIKTNEGREQFF. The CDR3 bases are TGTGCCATCAAAACTAACGAGGGACGTGAGCAGTTCTTC.

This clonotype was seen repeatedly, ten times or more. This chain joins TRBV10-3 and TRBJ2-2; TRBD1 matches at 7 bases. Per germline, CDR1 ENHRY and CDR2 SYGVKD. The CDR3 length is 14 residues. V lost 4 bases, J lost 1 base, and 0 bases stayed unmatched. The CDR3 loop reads CAISGTGNTGELFF. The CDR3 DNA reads TGTGCCATCAGTGGGACAGGGAACACCGGGGAGCTGTTTTTT.

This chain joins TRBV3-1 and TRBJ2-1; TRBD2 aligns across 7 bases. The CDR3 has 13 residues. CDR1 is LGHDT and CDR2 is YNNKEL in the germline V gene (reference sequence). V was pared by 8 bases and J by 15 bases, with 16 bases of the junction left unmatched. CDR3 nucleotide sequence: TGTGCCAGCCACCCGGGGAGGGCCGGAGGCCCGTTCTTC. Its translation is CASHPGRAGGPFF.

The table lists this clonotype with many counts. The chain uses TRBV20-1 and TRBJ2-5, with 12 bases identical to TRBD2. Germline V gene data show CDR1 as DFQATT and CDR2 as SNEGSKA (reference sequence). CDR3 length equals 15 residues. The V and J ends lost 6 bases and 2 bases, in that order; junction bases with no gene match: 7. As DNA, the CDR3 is TGCAGTGCCCGTACTAGCGGGAGGTTACAAGAGACCCAGTACTTC. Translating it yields CSARTSGRLQETQYF.

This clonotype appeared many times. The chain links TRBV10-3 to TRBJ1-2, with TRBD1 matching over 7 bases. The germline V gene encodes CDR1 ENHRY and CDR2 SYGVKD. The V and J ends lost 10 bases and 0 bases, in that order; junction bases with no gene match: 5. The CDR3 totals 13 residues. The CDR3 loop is CATWTGANYGYTF. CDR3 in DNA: TGTGCCACCTGGACAGGAGCTAACTATGGCTACACCTTC.

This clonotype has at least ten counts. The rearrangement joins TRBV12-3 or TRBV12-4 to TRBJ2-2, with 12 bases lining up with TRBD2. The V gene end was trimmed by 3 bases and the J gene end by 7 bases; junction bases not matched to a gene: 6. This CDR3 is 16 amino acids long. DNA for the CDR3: TGTGCCAGCAGTTTCGGACTAGCGGGATTGCACGGGGAGCTGTTTTTT. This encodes CASSFGLAGLHGELFF.

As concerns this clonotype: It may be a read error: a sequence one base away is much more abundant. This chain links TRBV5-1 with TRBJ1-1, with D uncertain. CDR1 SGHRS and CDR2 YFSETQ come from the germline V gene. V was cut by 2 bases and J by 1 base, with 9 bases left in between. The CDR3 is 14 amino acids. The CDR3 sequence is CASSFNPGNTEAFF. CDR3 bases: TGCGCCAGCAGCTTCAACCCTGGGAACACTGAAGCTTTCTTT.

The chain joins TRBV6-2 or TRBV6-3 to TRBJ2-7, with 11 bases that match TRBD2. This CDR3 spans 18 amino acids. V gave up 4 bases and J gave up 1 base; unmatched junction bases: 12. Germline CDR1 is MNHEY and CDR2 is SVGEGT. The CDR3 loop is CASSFFLSGRAGSYEQYF. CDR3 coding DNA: TGTGCCAGCAGTTTCTTTCTTAGCGGGAGGGCCGGTTCCTACGAGCAGTACTTC.

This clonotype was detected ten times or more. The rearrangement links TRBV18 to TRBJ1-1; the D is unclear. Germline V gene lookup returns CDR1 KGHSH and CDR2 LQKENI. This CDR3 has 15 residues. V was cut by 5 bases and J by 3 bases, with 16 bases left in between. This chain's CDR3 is CASSTNQDAHTEAFF. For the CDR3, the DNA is TGTGCCAGCTCAACTAATCAGGACGCACACACTGAAGCTTTCTTT.

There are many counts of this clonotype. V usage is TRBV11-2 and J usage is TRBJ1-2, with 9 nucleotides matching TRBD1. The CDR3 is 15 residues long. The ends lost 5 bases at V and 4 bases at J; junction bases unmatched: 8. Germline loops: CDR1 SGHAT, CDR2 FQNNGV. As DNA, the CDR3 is TGTGCCAGCAGCCCTCGGGACAGGGCTATCTATGGCTACACCTTC. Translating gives CASSPRDRAIYGYTF.

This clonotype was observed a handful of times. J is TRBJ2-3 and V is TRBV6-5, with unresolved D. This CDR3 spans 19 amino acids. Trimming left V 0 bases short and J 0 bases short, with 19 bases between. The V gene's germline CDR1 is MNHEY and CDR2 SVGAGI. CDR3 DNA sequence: TGTGCCAGCAGTTACTCGAAGGCTCACAGACTCTCTAGCACAGATACGCAGTATTTT. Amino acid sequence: CASSYSKAHRLSSTDTQYF.

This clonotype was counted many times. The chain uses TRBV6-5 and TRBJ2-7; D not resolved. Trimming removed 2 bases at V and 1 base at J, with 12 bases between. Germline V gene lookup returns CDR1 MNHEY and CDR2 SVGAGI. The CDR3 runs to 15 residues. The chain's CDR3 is CASSYRVPQSYEQYF. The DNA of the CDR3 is TGTGCCAGCAGTTACCGGGTTCCCCAATCCTACGAGCAGTACTTC.

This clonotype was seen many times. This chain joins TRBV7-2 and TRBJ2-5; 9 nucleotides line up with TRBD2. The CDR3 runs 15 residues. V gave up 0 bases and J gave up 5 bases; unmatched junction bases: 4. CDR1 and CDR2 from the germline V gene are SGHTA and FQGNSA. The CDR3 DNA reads TGTGCCAGCAGCTTAGCCAGAGCGGGAGGCGAGACCCAGTACTTC. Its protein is CASSLARAGGETQYF.

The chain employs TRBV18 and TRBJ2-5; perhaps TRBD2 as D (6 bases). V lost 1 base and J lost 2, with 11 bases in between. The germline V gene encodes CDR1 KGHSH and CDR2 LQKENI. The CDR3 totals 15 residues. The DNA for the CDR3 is TGTGCCAGCTCACCACGGGGGAGGTGGCAAGAGACCCAGTACTTC. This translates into CASSPRGRWQETQYF.

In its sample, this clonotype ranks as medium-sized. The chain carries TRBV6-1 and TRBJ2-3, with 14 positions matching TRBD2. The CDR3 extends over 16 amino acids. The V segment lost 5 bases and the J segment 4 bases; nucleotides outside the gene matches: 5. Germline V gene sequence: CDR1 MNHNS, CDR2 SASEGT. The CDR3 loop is CASSSGTSGRSDTQYF. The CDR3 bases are TGTGCCAGCAGTTCCGGGACTAGCGGGAGATCAGATACGCAGTATTTT.

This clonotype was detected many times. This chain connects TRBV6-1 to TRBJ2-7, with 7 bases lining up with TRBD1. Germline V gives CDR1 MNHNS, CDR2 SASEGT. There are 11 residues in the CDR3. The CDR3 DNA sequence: TGTGCGACAGGGCTTTACTACGAGCAGTACTTC. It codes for CATGLYYEQYF.